This T cell receptor beta chain was profiled in a study of CD8+ T cells in alopecia areata. The study's findings and limits: Higher clonality than in normal scalp was seen in lesional scalp, especially alopecia totalis/universalis. Patients shared TCRs less clearly than mice did, possibly for HLA-related reasons.

Isolated RNA was reverse transcribed into cDNA used as the sequencing template. Generated by immunoSEQ multiplex PCR, the TCRdb table keeps only in-frame clones and is missing some. This repertoire shows about 110,000 clones, over 55% found once; its top ten account for about 23%. Patients with alopecia areata provided lesional scalp punch biopsies as well as peripheral blood. Using a FACSAria, the CD4+ and CD8+ T cells were sorted from the PBMCs. CDR1 is MDHEN, CDR2 SYDVKM, per germline. J lost 3 bases, V lost 5 bases, and 19 bases had no gene match. There are 19 residues in the CDR3. This clone appeared a few times. As yet, its antigen is unknown.

The V call is TRBV28, the J call TRBJ2-1; TRBD1 agrees at 7 bases. The sample comprised NKG2D-low CD8+ T cells sorted from blood. This receptor was identified in a human donor with alopecia areata. CDR3 coding DNA: TGTGCCAGCAGTCCACGGTACGCAACCGACAGGGACGGCTACAATGAGCAGTTCTTC. Translating it yields CASSPRYATDRDGYNEQFF.